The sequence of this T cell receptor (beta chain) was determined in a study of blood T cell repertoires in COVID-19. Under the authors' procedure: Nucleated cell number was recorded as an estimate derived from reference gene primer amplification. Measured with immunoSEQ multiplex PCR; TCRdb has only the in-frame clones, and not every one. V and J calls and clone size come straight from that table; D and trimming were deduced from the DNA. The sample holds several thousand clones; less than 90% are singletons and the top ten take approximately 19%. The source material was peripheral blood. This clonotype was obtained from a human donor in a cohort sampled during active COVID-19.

CDR3 in amino acids: CASSLDKNTGELFF. CDR3 nucleotides: TGCGCCAGCAGCTTGGACAAGAACACCGGGGAGCTGTTTTTT. This chain uses TRBV5-1 with TRBJ2-2; no reliable D call. The CDR3 is 14 amino acids. Trimming left V 0 bases short and J 1 base short, with 4 bases between. Looked up from germline, CDR1 is SGHRS and CDR2 is YFSETQ.